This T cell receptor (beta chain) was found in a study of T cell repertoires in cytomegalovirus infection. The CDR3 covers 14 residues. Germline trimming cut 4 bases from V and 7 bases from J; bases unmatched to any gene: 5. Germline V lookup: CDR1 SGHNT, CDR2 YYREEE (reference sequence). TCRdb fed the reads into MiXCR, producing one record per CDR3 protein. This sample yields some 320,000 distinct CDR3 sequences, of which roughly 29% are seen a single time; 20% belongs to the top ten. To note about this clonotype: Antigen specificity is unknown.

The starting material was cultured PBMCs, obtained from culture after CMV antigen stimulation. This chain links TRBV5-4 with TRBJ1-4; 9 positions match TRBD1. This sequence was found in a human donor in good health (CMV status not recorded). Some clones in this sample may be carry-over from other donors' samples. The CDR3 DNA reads TGTGCCAGCAGCCAGGACAGGGGCGGTGAAAAACTGTTTTTT. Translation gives CASSQDRGGEKLFF.